A selection of T cell receptor beta chains follows, all from one sample in a study of T cells in Graves' hyperthyroidism and ophthalmopathy. Using its own MiXCR run on the multiplex PCR reads, TCRdb lists one record per CDR3 protein. The sample has over 500,000 distinct CDR3 sequences, under 20% seen once. The sequencing sample was made of blood. The origin of the receptors is a woman aged 18 to 35 with Graves' ophthalmopathy. Both conserved end residues are trimmed from each CDR3. Some rows have no size entry. The others give once, few or many, or a class for an expanded clone.

clone size,J gene,V gene,CDR3 protein
many,TRBJ2-1,TRBV11-2,ASSLFGYEQF
-,TRBJ2-3,TRBV10-3,ATTGRSSTDTQY
-,TRBJ2-3,TRBV7-9,ASSLGTTGVLNTQY
many,TRBJ1-1,TRBV2,ASSEDRGNTEAF
few,TRBJ1-2,TRBV12-3/TRBV12-4,ASTTNRGLNYGYT
few,TRBJ1-5,TRBV6-1,ASPEIMGRNQPQH
many,TRBJ2-1,TRBV7-8,ASSLLEQQF
many,TRBJ1-5,TRBV20-1,SATEVGGNQPQH
-,TRBJ2-7,TRBV5-5,ASSFVVGVFFYEQY
-,TRBJ2-3,TRBV4-1,ASSQGRLAGSTDTQY
-,TRBJ2-2,TRBV3-1,ASRYGTGNTGELF
-,TRBJ2-7,TRBV6-4,ASSVLEGYEQY
few,TRBJ2-5,TRBV30,AWRREARGVETQY
-,TRBJ2-2,TRBV6-1,ASGLSDTGELF
many,TRBJ1-5,TRBV20-1,SARGQGSDNQPQH
many,TRBJ2-1,TRBV7-8,ASSLLSDEQF
-,TRBJ1-6,TRBV4-3,ASSQVPGQGRDSPLH
many,TRBJ2-1,TRBV6-6,ASSYSLGPPYNEQF
many,TRBJ2-7,TRBV4-2,ASSQEAGTGDISSYEQY
-,TRBJ1-1,TRBV15,ATSRDLEGATEAF
many,TRBJ1-4,TRBV20-1,SPVREKLF
-,TRBJ2-7,TRBV9,ASSVGEGTTGGPYEQY
-,TRBJ1-1,TRBV4-3,ASSPARTGGENTEAF
few,TRBJ2-1,TRBV28,ASTLGRDNFGSYNEQL
-,TRBJ2-7,TRBV6-1,ASSTSRDFSYEQY
many,TRBJ2-7,TRBV30,AWSYLGGGGEQY
-,TRBJ1-6,TRBV7-6,ASSLAVRRGRGNSPLH
few,TRBJ2-7,TRBV5-1,ASSPLQGYEQY
many,TRBJ2-3,TRBV2,ASSKLAGVADTQY
few,TRBJ1-4,TRBV5-1,ASSRRGAYATNEKLF
many,TRBJ1-1,TRBV2,ATTDTEAF
many,TRBJ2-1,TRBV7-2,ASSLDGGSGNEQF
few,TRBJ2-3,TRBV4-1,ASSQDPSADTQY
-,TRBJ1-2,TRBV6-5,ASSSPQDYGYT
many,TRBJ1-1,TRBV12-3/TRBV12-4,ASNLGLDTEAF
many,TRBJ2-3,TRBV20-1,SASPTRTGRTDTQY
many,TRBJ2-5,TRBV12-3/TRBV12-4,ASTKTSGSETQY
few,TRBJ1-3,TRBV5-1,ASSLEAQAAGNTIY
few,TRBJ2-7,TRBV7-2,ASSLALSYEQY
-,TRBJ1-6,TRBV27,ASSLGTGGNTPLH
few,TRBJ2-7,TRBV20-1,SADRGSYEQY
many,TRBJ2-3,TRBV20-1,SAGRAALSTDTQY
many,TRBJ2-3,TRBV6-5,ASSYKGPGTDTQY
few,TRBJ1-3,TRBV19,ASTSEGNTIY